The clone carrying this T cell receptor beta chain was seen many times. Its antigen remains unidentified. CDR1 SGHNT and CDR2 YENEEA come from the germline V gene. The CDR3 spans 14 residues. V was clipped by 5 bases and J by 8 bases, with 15 bases between them. This record comes from a study of T-cell reconstitution after alpha-beta-depleted transplantation in children. It was with unique molecular identifiers that the TCRbeta library was prepared. TCRdb reprocessed the PCR reads with MiXCR, giving one entry per CDR3 protein. Among 130,000 to 150,000 distinct CDR3 sequences, 8.8% were seen once, and the ten largest hold over 15%. Study findings and constraints: Newly made T cells mostly supplied T-cell counts and diversity one year after transplant. Expanded graft clones, several hundred of them, were reportedly the source of alpha-beta T cells about two months after transplant. Day-60 TCRbeta diversity that was high in some patients was derived from surviving recipient T cells and thymic progenitors.

Here the sequenced sample was PBMCs, mostly from graft donor cells, taken 180 days after TCRalphabeta/CD19-depleted stem cell transplant. The receptor comes from a female patient between 2 and 15 years old who had a stem cell transplant for congenital amegakaryocytic thrombocytopenia, so the T cells may come from the graft donor. The rearrangement uses TRBV11-3 and TRBJ2-2; D gene unclear. The DNA for the CDR3 is TGTGCCAGCAGCGAAAGTCCAGGTCGGGGGGAGCTGTTTTTT. This translates into CASSESPGRGELFF.